What follows are 2 T cell receptor beta chains derived from one specimen sequenced in a study of patients and donors after allogeneic stem cell transplantation. One entry per CDR3 protein results from TCRdb running MiXCR on the RT-PCR reads. This sample carries more than 55,000 distinct CDR3 sequences, about an eighth of them seen once, and the ten largest clones take around 33%. Sequencing input: blood, either unsorted or a sorted T cell fraction (not recorded which). The receptor set was obtained from a human donor who was either an allogeneic HSCT recipient or a stem cell or donor lymphocyte infusion donor (not recorded which). It is not recorded whose cells these are; they may come from a transplant donor.

This clonotype was seen at least ten times. J is TRBJ2-3 and V is TRBV20-1; D gene unclear. This CDR3 contains 14 residues. V was shortened by 0 bases and J by 4 bases, with 11 bases between the two germline ends. Germline CDR1 DFQATT, CDR2 SNEGSKA (reference sequence). Written as DNA, the CDR3 is TGCAGTGCTAGAGACGATACTGGGTCAGATACGCAGTATTTT. As protein: CSARDDTGSDTQYF.

J is TRBJ2-2 and V is TRBV6-1, with D possibly TRBD2 on 6 matching bases. V lost 0 bases and J lost 5, with 13 bases in between. The germline CDR1 and CDR2 sequences are MNHNS and SASEGT. CDR3 length: 16 amino acids. The CDR3 DNA reads TGTGCCAGCAGTGAAGCTTACGAGACTAGAACCGGGGAGCTGTTTTTT. Its protein product is CASSEAYETRTGELFF.